These T cell receptor beta chains were read from a single sample in a study of cytomegalovirus exposure and HLA in healthy donors. Measured with immunoSEQ multiplex PCR; TCRdb has only the in-frame clones, and not every one. This table holds approximately 180,000 clones, about four fifths found once. Sequencing was done on a sample of PBMCs. Receptors were obtained from a woman in her thirties or forties in good health and CMV-seronegative. CDR3s include the opening cysteine and the closing phenylalanine or tryptophan. A D gene is named only where the DNA matches it firmly. Only part of the rows carry a size: once, few, many, or a class if the clone is expanded.

CDR3 protein,CDR3 DNA,clone size,V gene,D gene,J gene
CASSDNPSGSPLHF,TGTGCCAGCAGTGATAACCCTTCGGGTTCACCCCTCCACTTT,.,TRBV6-1,.,TRBJ1-6
CASSLMLAGTQETQYF,TGTGCTAGCAGCTTAATGCTAGCGGGGACCCAAGAGACCCAGTACTTC,.,TRBV7-7,TRBD2,TRBJ2-5
CAFETGYGYTF,TGTGCCTTCGAGACAGGCTATGGCTACACCTTC,.,TRBV30,.,TRBJ1-2
CASSGRGVAGTDTQYF,TGTGCCAGCAGCGGCCGGGGGGTAGCGGGCACAGATACGCAGTATTTT,.,TRBV11-2,TRBD2,TRBJ2-3
CASTIGGATANYGYTF,TGTGCCAGTACCATCGGGGGGGCCACAGCTAACTATGGCTACACCTTC,.,TRBV19,.,TRBJ1-2
CASSLGTGVNTGELFF,TGCGCCAGCAGCCTCGGGACAGGGGTGAACACCGGGGAGCTGTTTTTT,.,TRBV4-3,TRBD1,TRBJ2-2
CASPPTALGASEGTEAFF,TGTGCCAGCCCACCAACGGCCCTCGGAGCCTCAGAGGGCACTGAAGCTTTCTTT,.,TRBV18,.,TRBJ1-1
CSARGPVEAFF,TGCAGTGCTAGAGGGCCAGTTGAAGCTTTCTTT,.,TRBV20-1,.,TRBJ1-1
CASSEATGGYNEQFF,TGTGCCAGCAGTGAGGCGACAGGGGGATACAATGAGCAGTTCTTC,.,TRBV2,TRBD1,TRBJ2-1
CASSLTGVGAKNIQYF,TGCGCCAGCAGCTTGACGGGAGTCGGGGCCAAAAACATTCAGTACTTC,.,TRBV5-1,.,TRBJ2-4
CASGLDRDIYNEQFF,TGTGCCAGCGGTTTAGACAGGGACATATACAATGAGCAGTTCTTC,.,TRBV6-1,TRBD1,TRBJ2-1
CASSPIQTSAQGYTF,TGTGCCAGCAGCCCGATACAGACCTCGGCGCAAGGCTACACCTTC,few,TRBV7-3,.,TRBJ1-2